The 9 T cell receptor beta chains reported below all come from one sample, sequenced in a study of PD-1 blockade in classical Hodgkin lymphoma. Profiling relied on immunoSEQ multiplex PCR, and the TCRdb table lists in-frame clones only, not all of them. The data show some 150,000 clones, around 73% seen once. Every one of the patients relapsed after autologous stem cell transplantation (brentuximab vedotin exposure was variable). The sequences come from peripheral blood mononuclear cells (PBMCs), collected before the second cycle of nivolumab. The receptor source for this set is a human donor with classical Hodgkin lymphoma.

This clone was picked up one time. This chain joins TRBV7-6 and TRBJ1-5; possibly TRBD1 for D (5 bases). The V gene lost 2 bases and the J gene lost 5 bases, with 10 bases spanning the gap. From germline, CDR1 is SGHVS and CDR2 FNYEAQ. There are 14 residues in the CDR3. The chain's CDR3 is CASSLQGIHQPQHF. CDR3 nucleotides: TGTGCCAGCAGCTTACAGGGTATCCATCAGCCCCAGCATTTT.

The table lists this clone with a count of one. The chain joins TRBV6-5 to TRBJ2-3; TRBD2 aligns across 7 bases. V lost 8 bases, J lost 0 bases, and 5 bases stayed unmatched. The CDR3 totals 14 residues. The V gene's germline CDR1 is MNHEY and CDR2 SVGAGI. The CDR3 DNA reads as TGTGCCAGCGGGAGGGCAGGGAGCACAGATACGCAGTATTTT. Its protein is CASGRAGSTDTQYF.

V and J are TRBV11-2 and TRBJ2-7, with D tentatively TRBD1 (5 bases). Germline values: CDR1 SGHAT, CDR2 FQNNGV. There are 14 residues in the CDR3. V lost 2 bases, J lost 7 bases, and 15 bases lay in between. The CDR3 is CASSLWPGSWEQYF. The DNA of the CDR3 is TGTGCCAGCAGCTTATGGCCAGGGTCGTGGGAGCAGTACTTC. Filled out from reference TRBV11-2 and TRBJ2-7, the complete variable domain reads EAGVAQSPRYKIIEKRQSVAFWCNPISGHATLYWYQQILGQGPKLLIQFQNNGVVDDSQLPKDRFSAERLKGVDSTLKIQPAKLEDSAVYLCASSLWPGSWEQYFGPGTRLTVT.

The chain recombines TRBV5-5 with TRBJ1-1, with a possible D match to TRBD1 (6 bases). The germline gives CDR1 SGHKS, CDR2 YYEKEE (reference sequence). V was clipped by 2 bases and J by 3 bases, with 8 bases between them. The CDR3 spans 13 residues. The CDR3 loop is CASSFEGDTEAFF. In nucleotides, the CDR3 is TGTGCCAGCAGCTTTGAGGGGGACACTGAAGCTTTCTTT.

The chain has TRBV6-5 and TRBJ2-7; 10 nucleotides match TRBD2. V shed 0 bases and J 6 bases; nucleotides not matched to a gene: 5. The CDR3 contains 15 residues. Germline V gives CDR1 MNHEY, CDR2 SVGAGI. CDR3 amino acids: CASSYSLAGISEQYF. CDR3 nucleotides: TGTGCCAGCAGTTACTCACTAGCGGGAATTAGCGAGCAGTACTTC.

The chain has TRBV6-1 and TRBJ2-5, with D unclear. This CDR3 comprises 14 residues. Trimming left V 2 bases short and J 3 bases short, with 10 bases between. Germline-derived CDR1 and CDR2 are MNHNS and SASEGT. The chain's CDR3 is CASSESRVEETQYF. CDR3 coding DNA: TGTGCCAGCAGTGAATCCCGCGTGGAAGAGACCCAGTACTTC.

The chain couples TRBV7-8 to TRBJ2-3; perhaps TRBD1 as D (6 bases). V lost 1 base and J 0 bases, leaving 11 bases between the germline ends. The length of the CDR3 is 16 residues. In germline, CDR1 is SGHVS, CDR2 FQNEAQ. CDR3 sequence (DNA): TGTGCCAGCAGCTTAGGACAGGCCGAAAGCACAGATACGCAGTATTTT. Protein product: CASSLGQAESTDTQYF.

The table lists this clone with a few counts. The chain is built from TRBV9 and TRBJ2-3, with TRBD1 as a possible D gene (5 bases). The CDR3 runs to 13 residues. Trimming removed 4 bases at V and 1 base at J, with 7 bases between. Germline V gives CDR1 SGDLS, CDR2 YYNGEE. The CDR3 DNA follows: TGTGCCAGCAGCCAACAGGGCACAGATACGCAGTATTTT. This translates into CASSQQGTDTQYF.

The CDR3 here is CAISGQGGVTEAFF. The CDR3 DNA is TGTGCCATCAGCGGACAGGGAGGGGTCACTGAAGCTTTCTTT. This sequence joins TRBV10-3 and TRBJ1-1; 8 nucleotides match TRBD1. The ends lost 6 bases at V and 4 bases at J; junction bases unmatched: 7. Per the germline V gene, CDR1 is ENHRY and CDR2 is SYGVKD. This CDR3 contains 14 residues.